This TCR beta chain was recorded in a study of blood T cell repertoires in COVID-19. Across the whole study: COVID-19 samples from acute and convalescent phases originated in the United States, Italy and Spain. Nucleic acid was either cDNA or gDNA, and it came from T cells, B-cell-depleted T cells, or PBMCs.

In the authors' workflow: Cell counts per sample came from amplifying reference gene primers. Clones were sequenced by immunoSEQ multiplex PCR, and TCRdb holds only the in-frame ones, with some missing. V, J and clone size are those of that table, while D and trimming were read from the DNA. Seen here are more than 85,000 clones, 92% observed once, and the top ten hold more than 5%. CDR3 length: 14 amino acids. From germline, CDR1 is SEHNR and CDR2 FQNEAQ (reference sequence). V was trimmed by 5 bases and J by 6 bases, leaving 14 bases between them. This TCR derives from a man between 65 and 85 years old with acute or convalescent COVID-19. Material for sequencing was peripheral blood. The chain carries TRBV7-9 and TRBJ2-1, with D possibly TRBD1 on 7 matching bases. This CDR3 reads CASSLIQGGNEQFF. In DNA form, the CDR3 reads TGTGCCAGCAGCCTAATTCAGGGGGGCAATGAGCAGTTCTTC. The entire variable domain, with the rest obtained from reference TRBV7-9 and TRBJ2-1, is as follows: DTGVSQNPRHKITKRGQNVTFRCDPISEHNRLYWYRQTLGQGPEFLTYFQNEAQLEKSRLLSDRFSAERPKGSFSTLEIQRTEQGDSAMYLCASSLIQGGNEQFFGPGTRLTVL.